The 25 T cell receptor beta chains below all came from one sample that was sequenced in a study of cytomegalovirus exposure and HLA in healthy donors. With 60 Vbeta and 13 Jbeta primers, the PCR was carried out. The assay was immunoSEQ multiplex PCR, and TCRdb's table has in-frame clones only and misses some. The top ten clones hold around 6.6% of a sample with 130,000 or so clones, around 70% of them seen once. Sequencing was carried out using PBMCs. The receptors derive from a man aged 35 to 55 in good health and CMV-seropositive.

In this sample, this clone turned up once. The V call is TRBV9, the J call TRBJ1-2; D ambiguous. Trimming shortened V by 6 bases and J by 5 bases, and 11 bases separated the two germline ends. The CDR3 has 12 residues. Germline V gene data show CDR1 as SGDLS and CDR2 as YYNGEE. Here the CDR3 reads CASTPELYGYTF. CDR3 bases: TGTGCCAGCACCCCGGAGCTGTATGGCTACACCTTC. Using reference TRBV9 and TRBJ1-2 for the parts outside the CDR3, the full variable domain is DSGVTQTPKHLITATGQRVTLRCSPRSGDLSVYWYQQSLDQGLQFLIQYYNGEERAKGNILERFSAQQFPDLHSELNLSSLELGDSALYFCASTPELYGYTFGSGTRLTVV.

The chain joins TRBV5-4 to TRBJ2-7; 10 nucleotides align to TRBD2. This CDR3 comprises 16 residues. Germline V gene lookup returns CDR1 SGHNT and CDR2 YYREEE (reference sequence). V shed 3 bases and J 2 bases; nucleotides not matched to a gene: 8. Here the CDR3 DNA reads TGTGCCAGCAGCTGGGGACTAGCGCACGCAGCCTACGAGCAGTACTTC. Translating it yields CASSWGLAHAAYEQYF. The entire variable domain, with the rest obtained from reference TRBV5-4 and TRBJ2-7, is as follows: ETGVTQSPTHLIKTRGQQVTLRCSSQSGHNTVSWYQQALGQGPQFIFQYYREEENGRGNFPPRFSGLQFPNYSSELNVNALELDDSALYLCASSWGLAHAAYEQYFGPGTRLTVT.

As for this clone: The sample has other DNA sequences that encode this CDR3 too. V usage is TRBV6-4 and J usage is TRBJ2-3, with a weak D call TRBD2 (6 bases). This CDR3 contains 15 residues. CDR1 and CDR2 from the germline V gene are MRHNA and SNTAGT. The V end was cut by 5 bases, the J end by 0 bases, with 12 bases between. CDR3 sequence (DNA): TGTGCCAGCAGTCCCTGGGGGGAAAGCACAGATACGCAGTATTTT. Translation gives CASSPWGESTDTQYF.

The chain carries TRBV2 and TRBJ2-1, with 9 positions matching TRBD2. This CDR3 is 14 amino acids long. The V gene's germline CDR1 is SNHLY and CDR2 FYNNEI. V trimming: 7 bases; J trimming: 3 bases; junction bases outside the gene matches: 4. CDR3 protein: CASNIAGVYNEQFF. The CDR3 nucleotides read TGTGCCAGCAACATAGCGGGGGTCTACAATGAGCAGTTCTTC.

Only one count was recorded for this clone. The rearrangement joins TRBV18 to TRBJ1-5; D gene unclear. Between the trimmed V and J ends, which lost 5 bases and 0 bases, there was a span of 14 bases. Germline CDR1 and CDR2: KGHSH and LQKENI. There are 16 residues in the CDR3. The CDR3 sequence is CASSSSTVNSNQPQHF. The DNA for the CDR3 is TGTGCCAGCTCATCATCTACAGTTAATAGCAATCAGCCCCAGCATTTT.

This clone was seen only a few times. This sequence joins TRBV9 and TRBJ2-7, with 10 bases matching TRBD2. The germline CDR1 and CDR2 sequences are SGDLS and YYNGEE. This CDR3 comprises 16 residues. Unmatched junction bases numbered 7, after V lost 0 bases and J lost 4 bases. CDR3 loop: CASSVDGLAGVYEQYF. DNA for the CDR3: TGTGCCAGCAGCGTAGATGGGCTAGCGGGGGTATACGAGCAGTACTTC. Looking up the rest from reference TRBV9 and TRBJ2-7 gives the full variable domain: DSGVTQTPKHLITATGQRVTLRCSPRSGDLSVYWYQQSLDQGLQFLIQYYNGEERAKGNILERFSAQQFPDLHSELNLSSLELGDSALYFCASSVDGLAGVYEQYFGPGTRLTVT.

The V and J genes are TRBV29-1 and TRBJ2-3; 10 bases align to TRBD2. After removal of 4 bases from V and 1 base from J, the junction contained 5 bases not matched to a gene. The CDR3 is 15 amino acids. The germline V gene has CDR1 SQVTM and CDR2 ANQGSEA. The CDR3 reads CSVARTSGGTDTQYF. CDR3 in DNA: TGCAGCGTTGCGCGGACTAGCGGCGGCACAGATACGCAGTATTTT.

V and J are TRBV11-2 and TRBJ2-5; 10 nucleotides match TRBD1. The J call could be wrong; TRBJ2-7 is a better fit for the DNA end. CDR1 is SGHAT and CDR2 is FQNNGV in the germline V gene. The CDR3 contains 15 residues. CDR3 nucleotides: TGTGCCAGCAGCTCAAGGGACAGGGGCCGGTACGAGCAGTACTTC. Translation: CASSSRDRGRYEQYF.

This chain connects TRBV11-2 to TRBJ1-1; 9 bases are a match to TRBD1. The V gene end was trimmed by 5 bases and the J gene end by 5 bases; junction bases not matched to a gene: 9. CDR1 is SGHAT and CDR2 is FQNNGV in the germline V gene. The CDR3 is made up of 15 amino acids. CDR3 region: CASSPARQGGTEAFF. The CDR3 DNA sequence: TGTGCCAGCAGCCCCGCCCGACAGGGGGGGACTGAAGCTTTCTTT.

The gene calls are TRBV5-1 and TRBJ1-1; possible D gene TRBD1, 5 bases. Trimming left V 0 bases short and J 2 bases short, with 11 bases between. This CDR3 spans 15 amino acids. Per germline, CDR1 SGHRS and CDR2 YFSETQ. The CDR3 DNA reads as TGCGCCAGCAGCTTGGCGGCCAGGGTAAACACTGAAGCTTTCTTT. As protein: CASSLAARVNTEAFF.

In this sample, this clone turned up once. V is TRBV5-4 and J is TRBJ2-2; 7 positions match TRBD2. The V segment lost 0 bases and the J segment 2 bases; nucleotides outside the gene matches: 7. The CDR3 loop spans 17 amino acids. The germline V gene has CDR1 SGHNT and CDR2 YYREEE (reference sequence). In DNA form, the CDR3 reads TGTGCCAGCAGCTTGGTTCGAGGCGGGGGTAACACCGGGGAGCTGTTTTTT. This gives the protein CASSLVRGGGNTGELFF.

The J gene is TRBJ2-7, the V gene TRBV5-6, with 7 bases matching TRBD1. Germline V gene sequence: CDR1 SGHDT, CDR2 YYEEEE. V lost 4 bases, J lost 2 bases, and 3 bases stayed unmatched. This CDR3 is 13 amino acids long. This CDR3 reads CASSRQGAYEQYF. The CDR3 DNA reads TGTGCCAGCAGCAGACAGGGCGCCTACGAGCAGTACTTC.

The V call is TRBV18, the J call TRBJ1-3, with TRBD1 matching 9 bases. V dropped 3 bases and J dropped 4; count of bases not matched to a gene: 7. CDR1 and CDR2 from the germline V gene are KGHSH and LQKENI. The CDR3 contains 16 residues. This CDR3 is CASSPTGQGSGNTIYF. The CDR3 DNA reads TGTGCCAGCTCACCTACGGGACAGGGCTCCGGAAACACCATATATTTT.

As DNA, the CDR3 is TGTGCCTGGAAGGATGAGGTTATCGCGGGTGGCTACACCTTC. Translating gives CAWKDEVIAGGYTF. The chain combines TRBV30 with TRBJ1-2; D remains ambiguous. V lost 4 bases and J lost 7, with 19 bases in between. The CDR3 consists of 14 residues. Germline CDR1 reads GTSNPN; CDR2 reads SVGIG (reference sequence).

The CDR3: CASSQEPAGVGEQYF. The CDR3 DNA follows: TGTGCCAGCAGCCAAGAACCAGCGGGAGTGGGAGAGCAGTACTTC. The J gene is TRBJ2-7, the V gene TRBV14; 8 nucleotides agree with TRBD2. The CDR3 runs to 15 residues. Germline V CDR1 and CDR2: SGHDN, FVKESK. Losses at the gene ends were 0 bases for V and 7 bases for J; bases not matched to a gene: 8.

The J gene is TRBJ2-7, the V gene TRBV11-2; TRBD2 matches 10 bases. Germline CDR1 SGHAT, CDR2 FQNNGV. V lost 7 bases and J lost 1; bases outside the gene matches: 16. The CDR3 sequence is 18 residues long. In DNA form, the CDR3 reads TGTGCCAGCACCAGACTAGCGGGCCCGGCCTATTATTCCTACGAGCAGTACTTC. This codes for CASTRLAGPAYYSYEQYF. The full variable domain, completed using reference TRBV11-2 and TRBJ2-7, is EAGVAQSPRYKIIEKRQSVAFWCNPISGHATLYWYQQILGQGPKLLIQFQNNGVVDDSQLPKDRFSAERLKGVDSTLKIQPAKLEDSAVYLCASTRLAGPAYYSYEQYFGPGTRLTVT.

The V call is TRBV7-9, the J call TRBJ1-2, with 8 bases fitting TRBD1. This CDR3 region has 15 residues. Trimming at V came to 2 bases and at J to 2 bases, leaving 4 bases not matched to a gene. Germline CDR1 is SEHNR and CDR2 is FQNEAQ (reference sequence). The CDR3 DNA reads TGTGCCAGCAGCTTACAGGGGGCCGCCAACTATGGCTACACCTTC. This gives the protein CASSLQGAANYGYTF.

This clone was seen a single time. V gene TRBV5-6 combines with J gene TRBJ1-2, with D possibly matching TRBD1 (5 bases). This CDR3 contains 13 residues. V was cut by 1 base and J by 7 bases, with 11 bases left in between. Germline CDR1 SGHDT, CDR2 YYEEEE. The CDR3 loop is CASSLNGGRGYTF. The CDR3 bases are TGTGCCAGCAGCTTGAACGGGGGTCGTGGCTACACCTTC.

The genes are TRBV2 and TRBJ2-1; 13 bases are shared with TRBD2. V was pared by 4 bases and J by 10 bases, with 10 bases of the junction left unmatched. CDR3 size: 16 residues. Germline V gene lookup returns CDR1 SNHLY and CDR2 FYNNEI. This CDR3 is CASSGSGTSGVLEQFF. The DNA of the CDR3 is TGTGCCAGCAGTGGTTCCGGGACTAGCGGGGTCCTAGAGCAGTTCTTC.

This clone has only a few counts. This chain connects TRBV7-2 to TRBJ2-2; D is undetermined. Germline CDR1 and CDR2: SGHTA and FQGNSA. The CDR3 loop spans 13 amino acids. Trimming pared 2 bases from V and 4 bases from J, leaving 5 bases between. This chain's CDR3 is CASSLSSTGELFF. For the CDR3, the DNA is TGTGCCAGCAGCTTATCGAGCACCGGGGAGCTGTTTTTT.

This clone has only a few counts. V is TRBV5-4 and J is TRBJ2-2; 7 nucleotides agree with TRBD1. The germline V gene has CDR1 SGHNT and CDR2 YYREEE (reference sequence). The CDR3 consists of 14 residues. The trim removed 3 bases at V and 4 bases at J, leaving 3 bases unmatched. DNA for the CDR3: TGTGCCAGCAGCTGGGGACAGACCACCGGGGAGCTGTTTTTT. It translates to CASSWGQTTGELFF.

The chain links TRBV27 to TRBJ2-7; D might be TRBD1 (6 bases). Trimming stripped 3 bases from V and 0 bases from J, with 6 bases between. CDR3 length: 13 residues. CDR1 is MNHEY and CDR2 is SMNVEV in the germline V gene (reference sequence). For the CDR3, the DNA is TGTGCCAGCAGTTTGGACAGCTCCTACGAGCAGTACTTC. Translating gives CASSLDSSYEQYF.

CDR3 in DNA: TGTGCCAGCAGGCACTCTAGCGGAGCCTACGAGCAGTACTTC. Encoded protein: CASRHSSGAYEQYF. The chain links TRBV7-9 to TRBJ2-7; 7 bases line up with TRBD2. Germline CDR1 and CDR2: SEHNR and FQNEAQ (reference sequence). The CDR3 totals 14 residues. After removal of 6 bases from V and 2 bases from J, the junction contained 7 bases not matched to a gene.

The rearrangement links TRBV5-1 to TRBJ1-1; D is possibly TRBD1 (6 bases). Germline CDR1 is SGHRS and CDR2 is YFSETQ. This CDR3 is 15 amino acids long. The CDR3 nucleotides are TGCGCTGAATCCGGGACATCTAGGAGGAACACTGAAGCTTTCTTT. It specifies CAESGTSRRNTEAFF.

Comments on this clone: An end of the junction differs from the germline gene, which may be a read error. The rearrangement uses TRBV5-5 and TRBJ2-7; 8 nucleotides align to TRBD1. Germline CDR1 SGHKS, CDR2 YYEKEE (reference sequence). This CDR3 is built from 14 residues. The DNA of the CDR3 is TGTGCCAGCAGGTCCGGGACAGGCCCCTACAAGCAGTACTTC. Protein: CASRSGTGPYKQYF.